This T cell receptor beta chain was captured in a study of radiotherapy plus CTLA-4 blockade in lung cancer. Study background: The study recorded objective responses in 15% to 20% of patients and disease control in about 30%. The study's findings and limits: Radiotherapy with ipilimumab was followed by blood expansion of tumor-derived clones.

Each patient with chemo-refractory metastatic non-small-cell lung cancer was treated with focal radiation plus CTLA-4 blockade using ipilimumab. In regard to this clone: Antigen specificity is unknown.

CDR1 is SNHLY and CDR2 is FYNNEI in the germline V gene. The V gene lost 8 bases and the J gene lost 0 bases, with 10 bases spanning the gap. CDR3 length: 13 amino acids. Measured with immunoSEQ multiplex PCR; TCRdb has only the in-frame clones, and not every one. The table records 35,000 or so clones, more than 80% of them present only once. This TCR was sampled from a human donor with non-small cell lung cancer who had stable disease on radiotherapy plus ipilimumab. This chain links TRBV2 with TRBJ1-1; tentatively, D is TRBD1 (6 bases). The sample was peripheral blood, taken from a patient treated with radiotherapy plus ipilimumab. CDR3 loop: CASSGGLNTEAFF. For the CDR3, the DNA is TGTGCCAGCTCGGGGGGCCTGAACACTGAAGCTTTCTTT.